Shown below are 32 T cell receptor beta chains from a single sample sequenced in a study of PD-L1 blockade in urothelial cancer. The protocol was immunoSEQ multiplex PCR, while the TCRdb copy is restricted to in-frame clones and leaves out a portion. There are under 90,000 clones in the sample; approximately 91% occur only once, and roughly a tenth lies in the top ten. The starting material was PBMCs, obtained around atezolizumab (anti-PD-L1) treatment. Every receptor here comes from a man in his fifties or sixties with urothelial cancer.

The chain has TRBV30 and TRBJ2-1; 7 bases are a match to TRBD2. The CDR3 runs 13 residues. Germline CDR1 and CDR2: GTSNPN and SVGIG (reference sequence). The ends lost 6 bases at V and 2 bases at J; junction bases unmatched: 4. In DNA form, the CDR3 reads TGTGCCTGTATAGCGGGTCCCTACAATGAGCAGTTCTTC. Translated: CACIAGPYNEQFF. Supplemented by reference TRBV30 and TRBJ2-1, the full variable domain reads SQTIHQWPATLVQPVGSPLSLECTVEGTSNPNLYWYRQAAGRGLQLLFYSVGIGQISSEVPQNLSASRPQDRQFILSSKKLLLSDSGFYLCACIAGPYNEQFFGPGTRLTVL.

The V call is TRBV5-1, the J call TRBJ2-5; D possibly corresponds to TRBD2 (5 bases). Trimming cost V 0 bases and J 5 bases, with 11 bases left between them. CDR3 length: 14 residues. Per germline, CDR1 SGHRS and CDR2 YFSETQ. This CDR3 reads CASSLATGSETQYF. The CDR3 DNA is TGCGCCAGCAGCTTGGCCACTGGGAGCGAGACCCAGTACTTC. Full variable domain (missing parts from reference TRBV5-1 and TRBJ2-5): KAGVTQTPRYLIKTRGQQVTLSCSPISGHRSVSWYQQTPGQGLQFLFEYFSETQRNKGNFPGRFSGRQFSNSRSEMNVSTLELGDSALYLCASSLATGSETQYFGPGTRLLVL.

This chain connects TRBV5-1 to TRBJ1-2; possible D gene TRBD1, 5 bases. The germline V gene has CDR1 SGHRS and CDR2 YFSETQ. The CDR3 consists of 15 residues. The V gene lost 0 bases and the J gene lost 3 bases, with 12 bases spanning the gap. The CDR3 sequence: CASSLEQGGDYGYTF. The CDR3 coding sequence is TGCGCCAGCAGCTTGGAGCAGGGTGGGGACTATGGCTACACCTTC.

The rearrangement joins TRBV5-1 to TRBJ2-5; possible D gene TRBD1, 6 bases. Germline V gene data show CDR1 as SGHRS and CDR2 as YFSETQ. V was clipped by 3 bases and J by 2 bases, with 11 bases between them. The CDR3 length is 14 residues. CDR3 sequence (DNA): TGCGCCAGCAGCTCTCAGGGGTTACAAGAGACCCAGTACTTC. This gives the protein CASSSQGLQETQYF.

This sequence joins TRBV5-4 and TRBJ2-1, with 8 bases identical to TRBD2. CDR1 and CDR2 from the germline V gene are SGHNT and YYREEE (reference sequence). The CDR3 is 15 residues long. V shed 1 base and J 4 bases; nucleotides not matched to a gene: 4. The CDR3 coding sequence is TGTGCCAGCAGCTTGACGGGGGGGGGATACAATGAGCAGTTCTTC. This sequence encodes CASSLTGGGYNEQFF. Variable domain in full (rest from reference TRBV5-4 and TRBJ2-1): ETGVTQSPTHLIKTRGQQVTLRCSSQSGHNTVSWYQQALGQGPQFIFQYYREEENGRGNFPPRFSGLQFPNYSSELNVNALELDDSALYLCASSLTGGGYNEQFFGPGTRLTVL.

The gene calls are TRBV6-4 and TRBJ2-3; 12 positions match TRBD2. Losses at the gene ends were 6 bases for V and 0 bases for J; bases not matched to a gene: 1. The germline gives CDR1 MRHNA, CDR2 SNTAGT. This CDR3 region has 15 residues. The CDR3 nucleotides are TGTGCCAGCAGCCTAGCGGGGGGGAGCACAGATACGCAGTATTTT. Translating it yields CASSLAGGSTDTQYF.

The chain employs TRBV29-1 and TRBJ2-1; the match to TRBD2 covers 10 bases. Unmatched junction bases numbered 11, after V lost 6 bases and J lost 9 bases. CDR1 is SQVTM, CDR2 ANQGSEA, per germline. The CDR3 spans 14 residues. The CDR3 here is CSVQGERGGSEQFF. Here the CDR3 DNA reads TGCAGCGTCCAGGGAGAGCGGGGGGGAAGTGAGCAGTTCTTC.

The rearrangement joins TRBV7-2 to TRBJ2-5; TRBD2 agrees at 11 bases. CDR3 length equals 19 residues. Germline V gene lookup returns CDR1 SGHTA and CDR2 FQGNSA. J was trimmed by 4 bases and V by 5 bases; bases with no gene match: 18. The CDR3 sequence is CASSPGRRIAGGQGETQYF. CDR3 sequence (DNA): TGTGCCAGCAGCCCCGGGCGTCGGATAGCGGGGGGGCAGGGAGAGACCCAGTACTTC.

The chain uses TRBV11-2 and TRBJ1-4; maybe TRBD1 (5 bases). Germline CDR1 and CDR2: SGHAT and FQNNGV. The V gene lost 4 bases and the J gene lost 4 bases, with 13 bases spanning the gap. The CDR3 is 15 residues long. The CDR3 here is CASSSPGGVNEKLFF. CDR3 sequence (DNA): TGTGCCAGCAGCTCTCCCGGAGGGGTTAATGAAAAACTGTTTTTT.

In nucleotides, the CDR3 is TGTGCCAGCAGCTTGAGGGAGCGGGGACAAAGCAATGAGCAGTTCTTC. This translates into CASSLRERGQSNEQFF. J is TRBJ2-1 and V is TRBV5-4; tentatively, D is TRBD2 (7 bases). Germline V gene sequence: CDR1 SGHNT, CDR2 YYREEE (reference sequence). This CDR3 contains 16 residues. Trimming cost V 1 base and J 6 bases, with 17 bases left between them.

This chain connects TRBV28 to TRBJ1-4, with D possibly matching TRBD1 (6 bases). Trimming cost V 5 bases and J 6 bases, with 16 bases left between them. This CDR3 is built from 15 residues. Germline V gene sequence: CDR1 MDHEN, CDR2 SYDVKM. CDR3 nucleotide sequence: TGTGCCAGCAGTCCCCCGGGGGGCGCCTATGAAAAACTGTTTTTT. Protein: CASSPPGGAYEKLFF.

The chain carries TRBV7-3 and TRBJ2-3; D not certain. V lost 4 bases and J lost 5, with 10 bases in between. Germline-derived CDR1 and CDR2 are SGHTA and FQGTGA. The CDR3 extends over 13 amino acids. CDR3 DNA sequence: TGTGCCAGCAGCTACGACTTGGGAGATACGCAGTATTTT. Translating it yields CASSYDLGDTQYF.

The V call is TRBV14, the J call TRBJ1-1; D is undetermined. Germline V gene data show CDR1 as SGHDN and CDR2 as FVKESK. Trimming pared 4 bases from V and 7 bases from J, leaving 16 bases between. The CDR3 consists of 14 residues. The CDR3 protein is CASSRTTEIREAFF. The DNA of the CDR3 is TGTGCCAGCAGCCGAACGACGGAGATACGTGAAGCTTTCTTT. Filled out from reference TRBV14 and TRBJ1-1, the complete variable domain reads EAGVTQFPSHSVIEKGQTVTLRCDPISGHDNLYWYRRVMGKEIKFLLHFVKESKQDESGMPNNRFLAERTGGTYSTLKVQPAELEDSGVYFCASSRTTEIREAFFGQGTRLTVV.

As DNA, the CDR3 is TGTGCCTGGAGTGTAAGGAAGGGGATGAAGCAGTACTTC. It specifies CAWSVRKGMKQYF. The chain links TRBV30 to TRBJ2-5, with a possible D match to TRBD1 (5 bases). V was clipped by 0 bases and J by 11 bases, with 16 bases between them. The CDR3 runs to 13 residues. Looked up from germline, CDR1 is GTSNPN and CDR2 is SVGIG (reference sequence).

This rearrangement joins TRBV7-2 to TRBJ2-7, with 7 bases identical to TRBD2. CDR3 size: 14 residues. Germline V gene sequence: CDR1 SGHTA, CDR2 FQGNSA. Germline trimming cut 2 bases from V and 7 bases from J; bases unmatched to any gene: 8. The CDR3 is CASSLSLAAREQYF. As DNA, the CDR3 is TGTGCCAGCAGCTTAAGCCTAGCGGCCAGGGAGCAGTACTTC.

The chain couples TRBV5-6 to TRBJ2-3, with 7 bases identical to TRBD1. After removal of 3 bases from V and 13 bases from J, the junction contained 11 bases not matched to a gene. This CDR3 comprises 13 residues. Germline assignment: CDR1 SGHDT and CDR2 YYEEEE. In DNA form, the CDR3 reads TGTGCCAGCAGCTGGGGCCGGACAGGAATGGAGTATTTT. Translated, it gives CASSWGRTGMEYF.

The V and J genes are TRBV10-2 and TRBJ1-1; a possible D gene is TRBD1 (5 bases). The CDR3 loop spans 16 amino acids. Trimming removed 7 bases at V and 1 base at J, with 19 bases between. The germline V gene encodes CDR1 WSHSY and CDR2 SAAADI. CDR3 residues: CASNPVRTSENTEAFF. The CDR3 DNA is TGCGCCAGCAATCCAGTCCGGACATCGGAGAACACTGAAGCTTTCTTT.

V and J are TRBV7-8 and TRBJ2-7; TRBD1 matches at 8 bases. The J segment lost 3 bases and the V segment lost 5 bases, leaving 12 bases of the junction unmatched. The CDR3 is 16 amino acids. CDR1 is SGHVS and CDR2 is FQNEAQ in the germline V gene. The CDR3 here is CASSPKPGQGNYEQYF. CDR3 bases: TGTGCCAGCAGCCCGAAGCCCGGACAGGGAAACTACGAGCAGTACTTC.

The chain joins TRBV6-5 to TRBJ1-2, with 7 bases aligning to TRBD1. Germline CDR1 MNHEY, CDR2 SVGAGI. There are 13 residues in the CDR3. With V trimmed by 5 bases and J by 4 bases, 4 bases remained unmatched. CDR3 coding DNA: TGTGCCAGCAGTCTAGGGACAGTCTATGGCTACACCTTC. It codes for CASSLGTVYGYTF.

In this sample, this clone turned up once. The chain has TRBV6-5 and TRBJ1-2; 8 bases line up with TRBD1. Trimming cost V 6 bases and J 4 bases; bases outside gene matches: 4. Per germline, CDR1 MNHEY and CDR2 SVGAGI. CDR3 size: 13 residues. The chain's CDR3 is CASRRTGFYGYTF. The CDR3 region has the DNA TGTGCCAGCAGAAGGACAGGGTTCTATGGCTACACCTTC.

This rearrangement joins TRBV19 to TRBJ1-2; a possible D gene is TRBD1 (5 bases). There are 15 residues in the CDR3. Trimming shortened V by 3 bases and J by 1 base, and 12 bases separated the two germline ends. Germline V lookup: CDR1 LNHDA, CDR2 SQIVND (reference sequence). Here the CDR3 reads CASSMGREYNYGYTF. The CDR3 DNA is TGTGCCAGTAGTATGGGGCGTGAGTATAACTATGGCTACACCTTC. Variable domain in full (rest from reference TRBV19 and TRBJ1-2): DGGITQSPKYLFRKEGQNVTLSCEQNLNHDAMYWYRQDPGQGLRLIYYSQIVNDFQKGDIAEGYSVSREKKESFPLTVTSAQKNPTAFYLCASSMGREYNYGYTFGSGTRLTVV.

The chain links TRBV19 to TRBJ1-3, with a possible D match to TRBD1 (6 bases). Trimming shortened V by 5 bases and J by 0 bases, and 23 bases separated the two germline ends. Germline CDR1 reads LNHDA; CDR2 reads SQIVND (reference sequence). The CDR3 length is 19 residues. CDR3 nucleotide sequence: TGTGCCAGTAGTGCCGGTTCTGCACAGGGATGGAGCTCTGGAAACACCATATATTTT. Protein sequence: CASSAGSAQGWSSGNTIYF.

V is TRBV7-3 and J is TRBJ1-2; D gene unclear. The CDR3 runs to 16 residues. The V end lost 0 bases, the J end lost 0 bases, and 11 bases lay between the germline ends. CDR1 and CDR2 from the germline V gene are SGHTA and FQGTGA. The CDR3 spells CASSLTGSLANYGYTF. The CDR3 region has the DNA TGTGCCAGCAGCTTAACTGGGTCACTAGCTAACTATGGCTACACCTTC.

DNA for the CDR3: TGTGCCAGCAGCTTGGGACTGGATAATGAGCAGTTCTTC. Translating it yields CASSLGLDNEQFF. This chain links TRBV5-4 with TRBJ2-1, with D hard to call. The CDR3 is made up of 13 amino acids. The V gene's germline CDR1 is SGHNT and CDR2 YYREEE (reference sequence). Trimming cost V 0 bases and J 7 bases, with 8 bases left between them.

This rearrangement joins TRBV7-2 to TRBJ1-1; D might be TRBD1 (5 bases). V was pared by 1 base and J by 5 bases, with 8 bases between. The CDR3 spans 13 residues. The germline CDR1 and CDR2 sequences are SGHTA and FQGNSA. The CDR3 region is CASSLGTPTEAFF. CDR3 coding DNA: TGTGCCAGCAGCTTAGGGACACCGACTGAAGCTTTCTTT. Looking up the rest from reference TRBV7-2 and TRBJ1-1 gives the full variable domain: GAGVSQSPSNKVTEKGKDVELRCDPISGHTALYWYRQSLGQGLEFLIYFQGNSAPDKSGLPSDRFSAERTGGSVSTLTIQRTQQEDSAVYLCASSLGTPTEAFFGQGTRLTVV.

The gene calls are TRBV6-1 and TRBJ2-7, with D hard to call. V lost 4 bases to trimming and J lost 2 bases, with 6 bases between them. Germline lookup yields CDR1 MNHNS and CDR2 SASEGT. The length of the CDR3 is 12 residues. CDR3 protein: CASSAGPYEQYF. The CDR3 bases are TGTGCCAGCAGTGCTGGCCCCTACGAGCAGTACTTC.

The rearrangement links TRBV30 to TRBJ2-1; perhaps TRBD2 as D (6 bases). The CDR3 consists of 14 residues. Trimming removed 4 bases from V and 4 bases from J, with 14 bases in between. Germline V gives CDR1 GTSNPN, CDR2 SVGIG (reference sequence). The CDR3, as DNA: TGTGCCTGGAAGGGAGGATTTGAGTACAATGAGCAGTTCTTC. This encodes CAWKGGFEYNEQFF.

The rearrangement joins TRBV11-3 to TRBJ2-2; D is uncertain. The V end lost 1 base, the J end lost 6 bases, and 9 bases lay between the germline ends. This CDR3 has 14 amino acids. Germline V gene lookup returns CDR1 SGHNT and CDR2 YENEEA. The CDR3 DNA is TGTGCCAGCAGCTTAGGCAGGTCGTCCGGGGAGCTGTTTTTT. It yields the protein CASSLGRSSGELFF.

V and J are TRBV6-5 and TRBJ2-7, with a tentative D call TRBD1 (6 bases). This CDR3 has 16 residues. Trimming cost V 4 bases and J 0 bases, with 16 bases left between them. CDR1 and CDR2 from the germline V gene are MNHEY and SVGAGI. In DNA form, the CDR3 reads TGTGCCAGCAGTTCCACCTTACCGGGACACTCCTACGAGCAGTACTTC. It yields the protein CASSSTLPGHSYEQYF.

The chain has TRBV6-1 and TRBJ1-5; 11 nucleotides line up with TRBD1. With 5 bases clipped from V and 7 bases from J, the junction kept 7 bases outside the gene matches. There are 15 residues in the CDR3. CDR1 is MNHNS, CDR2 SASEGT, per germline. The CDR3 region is CASSTGTGGRQPQHF. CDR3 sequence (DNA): TGTGCCAGCAGTACCGGGACAGGGGGTAGGCAGCCCCAGCATTTT.

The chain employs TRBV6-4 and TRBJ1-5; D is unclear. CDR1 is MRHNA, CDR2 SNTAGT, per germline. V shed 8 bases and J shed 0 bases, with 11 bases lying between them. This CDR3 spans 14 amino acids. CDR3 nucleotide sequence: TGTGCCAGCCTCCGACTGAATAGCAATCAGCCCCAGCATTTT. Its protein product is CASLRLNSNQPQHF.

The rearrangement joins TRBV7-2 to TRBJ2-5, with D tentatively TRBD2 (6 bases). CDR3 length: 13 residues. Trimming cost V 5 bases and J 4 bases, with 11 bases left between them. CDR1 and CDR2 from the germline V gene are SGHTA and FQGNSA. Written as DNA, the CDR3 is TGTGCCAGCAGCGCCGGAGGGAGAGAGACCCAGTACTTC. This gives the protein CASSAGGRETQYF. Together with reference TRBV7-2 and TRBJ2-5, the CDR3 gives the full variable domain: GAGVSQSPSNKVTEKGKDVELRCDPISGHTALYWYRQSLGQGLEFLIYFQGNSAPDKSGLPSDRFSAERTGGSVSTLTIQRTQQEDSAVYLCASSAGGRETQYFGPGTRLLVL.